These T cell receptor beta chains were read from a single sample in a study of radiotherapy plus CTLA-4 blockade in lung cancer. Here immunoSEQ multiplex PCR was the method, and the copy in TCRdb shows in-frame clones only, minus some. The data show approximately 99,000 clones, with about 90% seen just once and approximately 4.9% held by the top ten. The sequencing here drew on peripheral blood, taken from a patient treated with radiotherapy plus ipilimumab. The source of these receptors is a human donor with non-small cell lung cancer that progressed on radiotherapy plus ipilimumab. Both conserved end residues are part of each CDR3. A D gene is named only where the DNA matches it firmly. For some rows the clone size is stated as once, few or many, or as a class when expanded; others skip it.

>-|TRBJ2-7|TRBV5-1|TRBD2
CASSEGLAGVGEQYF
TGCGCCAGCAGCGAGGGACTAGCGGGAGTTGGCGAGCAGTACTTC
>few|TRBJ2-1|TRBV7-9|TRBD2
CASPGLAGANEQFF
TGTGCCAGCCCGGGACTAGCGGGAGCGAATGAGCAGTTCTTC
>once|TRBJ2-5|TRBV29-1|-
CSVRQDSETQYF
TGCAGCGTTCGACAGGATTCCGAGACCCAGTACTTC
>-|TRBJ2-7|TRBV10-2|-
CASSVVDYEQYF
TGCGCCAGCAGTGTTGTGGACTACGAGCAGTACTTC
>-|TRBJ1-5|TRBV7-4|TRBD1
CASSFSVGGGAVYDNQPQHF
TGTGCCAGCAGCTTTAGCGTCGGAGGGGGCGCGGTCTACGACAATCAGCCCCAGCATTTT
>-|TRBJ2-1|TRBV27|TRBD1
CASSSGTGEGEQFF
TGTGCCAGCAGCTCCGGGACAGGGGAGGGTGAGCAGTTCTTC
>-|TRBJ1-1|TRBV28|-
CASSFNAGMNTEAFF
TGTGCCAGCAGTTTTAACGCGGGGATGAACACTGAAGCTTTCTTT
>few|TRBJ1-1|TRBV5-1|TRBD1
CASSSGQGNTEAFF
TGCGCCAGCAGCTCGGGACAGGGGAACACTGAAGCTTTCTTT
>once|TRBJ2-1|TRBV27|TRBD2
CASSPGTSGSNEQFF
TGTGCCAGCAGTCCGGGGACTAGCGGGTCGAATGAGCAGTTCTTC
>-|TRBJ2-5|TRBV2|-
CASSPIGALAAKTQYF
TGTGCCAGCAGCCCTATAGGCGCCCTGGCCGCTAAGACCCAGTACTTC
>-|TRBJ2-7|TRBV30|TRBD1
CASMAGGGYEQYF
TGTGCCTCCATGGCAGGGGGCGGCTACGAGCAGTACTTC
>-|TRBJ1-2|TRBV6-6|TRBD1
CASSPRQGLAGYTF
TGTGCCAGCAGTCCACGACAGGGGCTGGCTGGCTACACCTTC
>-|TRBJ2-7|TRBV11-3|TRBD1
CASSEKQGTLYEQYF
TGTGCCAGCAGCGAAAAACAGGGGACCCTCTACGAGCAGTACTTC
>-|TRBJ2-1|TRBV5-1|-
CASSLEGEDYNEQFF
TGCGCCAGCAGCTTGGAGGGAGAAGACTACAATGAGCAGTTCTTC
>-|TRBJ2-1|TRBV5-4|-
CASSLPPPAEQFF
TGTGCCAGCAGCTTGCCCCCTCCCGCGGAGCAGTTCTTC
>-|TRBJ1-4|TRBV11-2|-
CASSPSRTGRNEKLFF
TGTGCCAGCAGCCCAAGTAGAACAGGGAGAAATGAAAAACTGTTTTTT
>-|TRBJ2-7|TRBV6-5|TRBD2
CASQRGGESHEQYF
TGTGCCAGCCAAAGGGGAGGGGAATCCCACGAGCAGTACTTC
>-|TRBJ2-5|TRBV5-1|TRBD2
CASSERTSQTEKTQYF
TGCGCCAGCAGTGAGAGGACTAGTCAAACGGAAAAGACCCAGTACTTC
>-|TRBJ2-1|TRBV5-6|TRBD1
CASNSLLGQGYNEQFF
TGTGCCAGCAACTCCCTTTTGGGACAGGGGTACAATGAGCAGTTCTTC
>-|TRBJ2-2|TRBV9|TRBD2
CASSVGGLAGVRANTGELFF
TGTGCCAGCAGCGTAGGCGGACTAGCGGGAGTGCGGGCGAACACCGGGGAGCTGTTTTTT
>-|TRBJ2-7|TRBV5-8|-
CASSLLFGYGDSYEQYF
TGTGCCAGCAGCTTGCTATTTGGGTATGGGGACTCCTACGAGCAGTACTTC
>-|TRBJ1-2|TRBV5-1|TRBD1
CASSLTGGDIGGYTF
TGCGCCAGCAGCCTGACAGGGGGCGATATCGGTGGCTACACCTTC
>-|TRBJ2-7|TRBV18|TRBD1
CASSPGQGLGEQYF
TGTGCCAGCTCACCGGGACAGGGTTTGGGCGAGCAGTACTTC
>-|TRBJ1-1|TRBV30|-
CAWSRSGRGEAFF
TGTGCCTGGAGTCGTAGCGGGAGGGGGGAAGCTTTCTTT
>-|TRBJ1-5|TRBV19|-
CASRGEVVQPQHF
TGTGCCAGCCGAGGAGAGGTGGTTCAGCCCCAGCATTTT
>once|TRBJ1-1|TRBV6-5|-
CASSFDRDTEAFF
TGTGCCAGCAGCTTCGACAGAGACACTGAAGCTTTCTTT
>few|TRBJ2-5|TRBV2|TRBD2
CASSDLAGGPVETQYF
TGTGCCAGCAGCGATCTAGCGGGAGGGCCGGTGGAGACCCAGTACTTC
>once|TRBJ2-6|TRBV18|-
CASSPNSGANVLTF
TGTGCCAGCTCACCGAACTCTGGGGCCAACGTCCTGACTTTC
>-|TRBJ2-1|TRBV7-3|-
CASSRLVGDYNEQFF
TGTGCCAGCAGCAGACTAGTGGGAGACTACAATGAGCAGTTCTTC